One and the same sample provided the 16 T cell receptor beta chains below, sequenced in a study of Graves' ophthalmopathy and Graves' hyperthyroidism. TCR beta CDR3 regions were amplified from RNA transcripts. HTBI primers primed a first-round RT-PCR, and a second-round multiplex PCR followed. Via MiXCR, TCRdb re-called the multiplex PCR reads, giving one row per CDR3 protein. The sample yields around 1.1 million distinct CDR3 sequences, about 36% seen once. Source material: peripheral blood or thyroid tissue (not recorded which). These receptors originate from an adult man with Graves' hyperthyroidism.

This chain joins TRBV15 and TRBJ1-1, with 11 bases matching TRBD1. J gave up 1 base and V 1 base, and 8 bases lay outside the gene matches. The CDR3 length is 18 residues. The germline V gene has CDR1 LNHNV and CDR2 YYDKDF (reference sequence). Here the CDR3 reads CATSRASGTGGRNTEAFF. The CDR3 DNA follows: TGTGCCACCAGCAGAGCCTCCGGGACAGGGGGTAGGAACACTGAAGCTTTCTTT.

The rearrangement uses TRBV20-1 and TRBJ1-2; tentatively, D is TRBD1 (5 bases). Germline-derived CDR1 and CDR2 are DFQATT and SNEGSKA (reference sequence). Trimming cost V 3 bases and J 2 bases, with 10 bases left between them. The length of the CDR3 is 13 residues. In DNA, the CDR3 is TGCAGTGCTAGCCAAGAGGGGAACTATGGCTACACCTTC. Translation: CSASQEGNYGYTF.

The chain employs TRBV19 and TRBJ2-2; TRBD1 matches 8 bases. The CDR3 has 15 residues. The V segment lost 5 bases and the J segment 4 bases; nucleotides outside the gene matches: 6. Germline V gene data show CDR1 as LNHDA and CDR2 as SQIVND (reference sequence). The CDR3 bases are TGTGCCAGTAGTTCCCGACAGGGGATCACCGGGGAGCTGTTTTTT. This encodes CASSSRQGITGELFF. The entire variable domain, with the rest obtained from reference TRBV19 and TRBJ2-2, is as follows: DGGITQSPKYLFRKEGQNVTLSCEQNLNHDAMYWYRQDPGQGLRLIYYSQIVNDFQKGDIAEGYSVSREKKESFPLTVTSAQKNPTAFYLCASSSRQGITGELFFGEGSRLTVL.

The chain is built from TRBV25-1 and TRBJ1-1; 7 positions match TRBD1. Germline trimming cut 8 bases from V and 6 bases from J; bases unmatched to any gene: 9. This CDR3 has 13 residues. Germline CDR1 MGHDK, CDR2 SYGVNS. The CDR3 DNA reads as TGTGCCAGCGCAGGGGGGGGGAAGTCTGAAGCTTTCTTT. It specifies CASAGGGKSEAFF. Together with reference TRBV25-1 and TRBJ1-1, the CDR3 gives the full variable domain: EADIYQTPRYLVIGTGKKITLECSQTMGHDKMYWYQQDPGMELHLIHYSYGVNSTEKGDLSSESTVSRIRTEHFPLTLESARPSHTSQYLCASAGGGKSEAFFGQGTRLTVV.

V and J are TRBV6-1 and TRBJ1-1; 7 bases are a match to TRBD1. The trim removed 6 bases at V and 6 bases at J, leaving 4 bases unmatched. Germline assignment: CDR1 MNHNS and CDR2 SASEGT. The CDR3 runs 12 residues. The CDR3 nucleotides are TGTGCCAGCAGCAAGACAGGGTCTGAAGCTTTCTTT. It translates to CASSKTGSEAFF.

Regarding this clonotype: A far larger clone is only one base removed, so a read error is likely. The gene calls are TRBV12-3 or TRBV12-4 and TRBJ2-7, with a possible D match to TRBD1 (6 bases). V lost 6 bases, J lost 3 bases, and 9 bases lay in between. CDR3 size: 12 residues. The CDR3 sequence: CASREQGYEQYF. In DNA form, the CDR3 reads TGTGCCAGCAGAGAACAGGGCTACGAGCAGTACTTC.

The CDR3 region has the DNA TGCAGCGTTCAACACAGGGGTGGGGAGGAGAACTATGGCTACACCTTC. Protein product: CSVQHRGGEENYGYTF. The J gene is TRBJ1-2, the V gene TRBV29-1; TRBD1 agrees at 7 bases. This CDR3 contains 16 residues. The germline V gene encodes CDR1 SQVTM and CDR2 ANQGSEA. The V and J ends lost 5 bases and 2 bases, in that order; junction bases with no gene match: 14. Based on the CDR3 plus reference TRBV29-1 and TRBJ1-2, the full variable domain is SAVISQKPSRDICQRGTSLTIQCQVDSQVTMMFWYRQQPGQSLTLIATANQGSEATYESGFVIDKFPISRPNLTFSTLTVSNMSPEDSSIYLCSVQHRGGEENYGYTFGSGTRLTVV.

This clonotype has only a few counts. The rearrangement joins TRBV30 to TRBJ1-2; 7 nucleotides match TRBD1. CDR3 length: 13 residues. Germline loops: CDR1 GTSNPN, CDR2 SVGIG (reference sequence). With 1 base clipped from V and 7 bases from J, the junction kept 6 bases outside the gene matches. The CDR3 nucleotides read TGTGCCTGGAGTGCACAGGGGATTCGTGGCTACACCTTC. It encodes CAWSAQGIRGYTF.

This clonotype was seen at least ten times. V gene TRBV15 combines with J gene TRBJ2-7; D is undetermined. Germline CDR1 reads LNHNV; CDR2 reads YYDKDF (reference sequence). Trimming cost V 0 bases and J 6 bases, with 9 bases left between them. The CDR3 extends over 13 amino acids. CDR3 residues: CATSRDSGFEQYF. CDR3 nucleotides: TGTGCCACCAGCAGAGATTCGGGCTTCGAGCAGTACTTC.

This chain joins TRBV6-1 and TRBJ2-7; 9 bases line up with TRBD1. This CDR3 spans 16 amino acids. Looked up from germline, CDR1 is MNHNS and CDR2 is SASEGT. V lost 5 bases and J lost 2; bases outside the gene matches: 10. The CDR3 region has the DNA TGTGCCAGCAGTCAACAGGGGGCATTTAGCGCCTACGAGCAGTACTTC. Residues: CASSQQGAFSAYEQYF.

This clonotype was detected ten times or more. The chain employs TRBV9 and TRBJ1-1; no reliable D call. The germline V gene encodes CDR1 SGDLS and CDR2 YYNGEE. Trimming took 5 bases from V and 4 from J, leaving 15 bases between them. There are 14 residues in the CDR3. CDR3 sequence reads: CASREVGGSTEAFF. In nucleotides, the CDR3 is TGTGCCAGCAGGGAGGTCGGCGGGTCCACTGAAGCTTTCTTT.

This clonotype appeared many times. The rearrangement joins TRBV6-1 to TRBJ2-7; no clear D gene. The V end was cut by 8 bases, the J end by 2 bases, with 10 bases between. This CDR3 is 12 amino acids long. Germline V lookup: CDR1 MNHNS, CDR2 SASEGT. CDR3 coding DNA: TGTGCCAGCTTGGCCCAAACCTACGAGCAGTACTTC. This translates into CASLAQTYEQYF.

This clonotype was found many times. The chain is built from TRBV7-8 and TRBJ1-2, with 10 positions matching TRBD1. This CDR3 is built from 20 residues. Germline values: CDR1 SGHVS, CDR2 FQNEAQ. V lost 5 bases and J lost 4; bases outside the gene matches: 22. CDR3 protein: CASSLQRSRQGARSGYGYTF. The CDR3 coding sequence is TGTGCCAGCAGCCTCCAACGAAGCCGACAGGGGGCCAGAAGTGGCTATGGCTACACCTTC. Looking up the rest from reference TRBV7-8 and TRBJ1-2 gives the full variable domain: GAGVSQSPRYKVAKRGQDVALRCDPISGHVSLFWYQQALGQGPEFLTYFQNEAQLDKSGLPSDRFFAERPEGSVSTLKIQRTQQEDSAVYLCASSLQRSRQGARSGYGYTFGSGTRLTVV.

This clonotype was counted many times. The gene calls are TRBV5-1 and TRBJ2-7; D uncertain. The CDR3 extends over 13 amino acids. Trimming cost V 4 bases and J 0 bases, with 8 bases left between them. Germline-derived CDR1 and CDR2 are SGHRS and YFSETQ. This chain's CDR3 is CASSRSGSYEQYF. The CDR3 coding sequence is TGCGCCAGCAGCAGGTCGGGCTCCTACGAGCAGTACTTC.

This clonotype was counted many times. V gene TRBV5-1 combines with J gene TRBJ1-6, with D possibly matching TRBD1 (5 bases). The CDR3 extends over 15 amino acids. The germline gives CDR1 SGHRS, CDR2 YFSETQ. Trimming removed 6 bases from V and 10 bases from J, with 20 bases in between. The CDR3 bases are TGCGCCAGCACCTTTACAGGACCCGGTTTATCACCCCTCCACTTT. This encodes CASTFTGPGLSPLHF.

This clonotype was counted between two and nine times. The chain joins TRBV7-3 to TRBJ2-2; 13 bases are shared with TRBD2. CDR1 and CDR2 from the germline V gene are SGHTA and FQGTGA. Trimming removed 1 base from V and 5 bases from J; junction bases left unmatched: 4. The CDR3 loop spans 17 amino acids. The CDR3 loop is CASSLRTSGSRTGELFF. The CDR3 DNA reads as TGTGCCAGCAGCTTAAGGACTAGCGGGAGTAGAACCGGGGAGCTGTTTTTT.